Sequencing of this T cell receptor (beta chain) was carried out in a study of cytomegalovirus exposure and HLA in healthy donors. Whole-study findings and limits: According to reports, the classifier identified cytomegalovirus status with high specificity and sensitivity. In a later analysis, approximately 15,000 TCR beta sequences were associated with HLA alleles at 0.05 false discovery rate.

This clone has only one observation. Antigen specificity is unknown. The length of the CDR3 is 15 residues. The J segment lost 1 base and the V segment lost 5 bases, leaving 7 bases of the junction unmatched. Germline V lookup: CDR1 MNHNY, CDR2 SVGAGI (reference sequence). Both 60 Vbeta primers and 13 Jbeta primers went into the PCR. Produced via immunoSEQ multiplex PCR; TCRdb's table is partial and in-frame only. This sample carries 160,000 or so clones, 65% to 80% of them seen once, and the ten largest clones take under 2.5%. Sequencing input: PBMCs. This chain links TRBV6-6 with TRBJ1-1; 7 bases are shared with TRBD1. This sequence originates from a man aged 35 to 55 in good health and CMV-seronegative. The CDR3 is CASSTWTGQNTEAFF. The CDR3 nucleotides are TGTGCCAGCAGTACCTGGACAGGACAGAACACTGAAGCTTTCTTT.